A single T cell receptor (beta chain) is shown here with its context. The sample belongs to a study of blood T cell repertoires in COVID-19. CDR3 length: 16 residues. V lost 4 bases, J lost 0 bases, and 13 bases lay in between. The germline CDR1 and CDR2 sequences are MNHEY and SVGAGI. Profiling relied on immunoSEQ multiplex PCR, and the TCRdb table lists in-frame clones only, not all of them. The data hold a few hundred thousand clones, with approximately 89% observed a single time. The rearrangement uses TRBV6-5 and TRBJ2-1, with D maybe TRBD2 (5 bases). What was sequenced was peripheral blood. The source is a middle-aged man who had recovered from COVID-19. CDR3 nucleotides: TGTGCCAGCAGTTCTGACTATCAGAGCTCCTACAATGAGCAGTTCTTC. Protein sequence: CASSSDYQSSYNEQFF.